This T cell receptor beta chain was sequenced for a study of T cell responses to AZD1222 COVID-19 vaccine (dated by TCRdb to the early 2020s). Broadly, across the study: AZD1222 recipients whose second dose came at about 4 weeks and those whose second dose came at about 12 weeks were combined into one group, since spike-specific TCR depth and breadth did not differ between the two schedules. Trial participants were enrolled into age subgroups of 18-55, 56-69 and 70-plus years, which contained around 150, 29 and 61 TCR-sequenced participants, respectively. TCR sequencing covered approximately 230 trial participants: approximately 200 given two doses of AZD1222 and 26 given two doses of MenACWY control vaccine.

The time point label here, explained by the study, means: baseline before first vaccination. Vaccinee samples were obtained from the UK trials COV001 and COV002, which included a single-blind randomized controlled phase 2/3 trial of AZD1222 (ChAdOx1 nCoV-19) in healthy adults. For TCRbeta chain sequencing, PBMC samples were collected from trial participants at day 0 and at day 28 after the second dose. The CDR3 regions of human TCRbeta chains were subjected to immunosequencing. Turning to the authors' computational methods: Repertoire TCRs were matched against a reference library of SARS-CoV-2-specific TCRs generated with the MIRA antigen-specificity platform. Breadth meant the fraction of unique TCRs that were SARS-CoV-2-associated, whereas depth meant the fraction of total T cells that were SARS-CoV-2-associated. Using the MIRA data, each spike-specific TCR was mapped to the spike region that the TCR reacts to and placed in a CD4 or CD8 class. Log10-transformed breadth and depth values were compared by one-way ANOVA with Sidak's multiple comparisons tests. TCRdb took this table from immuneACCESS and kept in-frame rearrangements with V and J called. Such tables lack part of the clones; where checked against another copy, unresolved V genes explain under half of the gap, and the rest is unexplained. The DNA gave D and trimming, while V, J and clone size come from that table. Recorded for this sample are some 96,000 clones; about 86% of them occurred a single time. The ten largest clonotypes hold around 15% of the sample.

The count of this clone is one. Its antigen specificity is not known. Base quality data are lacking; no much larger clone is found one base away. There are 15 amino acids in the CDR3, from cysteine to phenylalanine inclusive. Only the CDR3 region is kept as DNA, spanning 45 bases read in frame from base 1. CDR1 is given as MRHNA and CDR2 as SNTAGT, both from the germline V gene. The junction shows trimming of 5 bases on V and 0 bases on J, plus 13 bases between the germline ends. General conclusions and limits of the study: After two AZD1222 doses, both the breadth and the depth of spike-specific TCRs were significantly higher than at day 0 and than in MenACWY recipients. Reportedly, almost half of the unique spike-specific TCRs recognized epitopes lying outside the regions that are mutated in the B.1.351 and B.1.1.7 variants. The 56-69-year group was small, and its depth increase did not reach significance, likely because of low power. Conclusions about previously exposed vaccinees were limited because only six or seven AZD1222 recipients were SARS-CoV-2 seropositive at baseline. No day 14 peak-response samples were available, so repertoires were characterized only after the peak T cell response. The whole spike protein was spanned by vaccine-associated CD4 TCRs, and dominant responses were seen in regions 160-218 and 743-854. Most participants were white British and females outnumbered males, and the authors suggested that clonal diversity may have been underestimated.

The sequencing here drew on peripheral blood, taken on day 0 of AZD1222 vaccination. The chain is encoded by TRBV6-4 joined to TRBJ1-2; D gene: possibly TRBD1, on 5 matching bases. The receptor's source is an adult in good health. CDR3 protein: CASSPGPLANYGYTF. The nucleotide sequence is given as TGTGCCAGCAGTCCGGGACCGCTAGCTAACTATGGCTACACCTTC.